Sequencing of this TCR beta chain was carried out in a study of T cell responses to AZD1222 COVID-19 vaccine. Notes on the study in general: Among the donors, most were white British and more were female, and clonal diversity was possibly underestimated.

This clone appeared a few times. No antigen is known for it. The V segment lost 2 bases and the J segment 2 bases; nucleotides outside the gene matches: 4. This CDR3 region has 15 residues. The germline V gene has CDR1 ENHRY and CDR2 SYGVKD. This table comes from immunoSEQ multiplex PCR, and its TCRdb copy is limited to in-frame clones, with some not included. The sample has roughly 170,000 clones, 80% to 90% seen once; the top ten hold 0.45% to 0.55%. The sequence was obtained from an adult in good health. The specimen comprised peripheral blood, sampled on day 0 of AZD1222 vaccination. The rearrangement joins TRBV10-3 to TRBJ2-3, with TRBD2 identical over 7 bases. CDR3 sequence: CAISEIGTTTDTQYF. In DNA form, the CDR3 reads TGTGCCATCAGTGAGATAGGGACTACCACAGATACGCAGTATTTT.